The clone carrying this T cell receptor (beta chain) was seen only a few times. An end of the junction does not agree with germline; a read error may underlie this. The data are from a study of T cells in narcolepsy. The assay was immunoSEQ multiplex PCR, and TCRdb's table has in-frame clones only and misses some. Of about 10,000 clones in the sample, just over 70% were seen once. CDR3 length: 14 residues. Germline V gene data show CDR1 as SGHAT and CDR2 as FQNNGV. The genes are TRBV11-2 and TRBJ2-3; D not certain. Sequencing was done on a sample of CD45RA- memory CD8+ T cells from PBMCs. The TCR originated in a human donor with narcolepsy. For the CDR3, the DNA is TGCGCCAGCAGCCAATATTGGTCAGCAGATACGCAGTATTTT. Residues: CASSQYWSADTQYF.